Presented here are 18 T cell receptor beta chains from one specimen sequenced in a study of CD8+ T cells in alopecia areata. Sequencing relied on a cDNA template that was reverse transcribed from extracted RNA. Repertoires were generated with immunoSEQ multiplex PCR, while TCRdb's copy carries only in-frame clones and drops some. The sample lists 150,000 or so clones, about 60% occurring once. Sequenced here: CD4+ T cells sorted from blood, sampled at week 0. Every receptor here comes from a human donor with alopecia areata.

This chain uses TRBV29-1 with TRBJ2-3; TRBD2 matches 10 bases. Germline CDR1 is SQVTM and CDR2 is ANQGSEA. The CDR3 is 16 amino acids. The V segment lost 4 bases and the J segment 0 bases; nucleotides outside the gene matches: 7. CDR3 amino acids: CSVGAGGPISTDTQYF. CDR3 nucleotide sequence: TGCAGCGTTGGAGCGGGGGGGCCGATAAGCACAGATACGCAGTATTTT.

V gene TRBV5-1 combines with J gene TRBJ2-5; 9 bases are a match to TRBD2. The ends lost 4 bases at V and 4 bases at J; junction bases unmatched: 8. Germline V CDR1 and CDR2: SGHRS, YFSETQ. CDR3 length equals 15 residues. The DNA of the CDR3 is TGCGCCAGCAGCGCACCGGGACTAGCCGGAGAGACCCAGTACTTC. This translates into CASSAPGLAGETQYF.

The chain is built from TRBV6-5 and TRBJ2-3, with D unresolved. CDR3 length: 13 amino acids. The germline V gene encodes CDR1 MNHEY and CDR2 SVGAGI. The germline V and J ends were trimmed by 5 bases and 2 bases, with 8 bases remaining between them. The CDR3 nucleotides read TGTGCCAGCAGTCCGACTGACACAGATACGCAGTATTTT. Translation gives CASSPTDTDTQYF.

In this sample, this clone turned up a few times. The chain is built from TRBV7-2 and TRBJ1-5; TRBD1 agrees at 7 bases. With 5 bases clipped from V and 5 bases from J, the junction kept 6 bases outside the gene matches. CDR3 length: 14 residues. Looked up from germline, CDR1 is SGHTA and CDR2 is FQGNSA. CDR3 amino acids: CASSDRDSYQPQHF. In nucleotides, the CDR3 is TGTGCCAGCAGCGACCGGGACAGCTATCAGCCCCAGCATTTT. Combining the CDR3 with reference TRBV7-2 and TRBJ1-5 gives the whole variable domain GAGVSQSPSNKVTEKGKDVELRCDPISGHTALYWYRQSLGQGLEFLIYFQGNSAPDKSGLPSDRFSAERTGGSVSTLTIQRTQQEDSAVYLCASSDRDSYQPQHFGDGTRLSIL.

The rearrangement links TRBV15 to TRBJ2-6; D is perhaps TRBD1 (5 bases). This CDR3 comprises 16 residues. Trimming shortened V by 3 bases and J by 2 bases, and 11 bases separated the two germline ends. Looked up from germline, CDR1 is LNHNV and CDR2 is YYDKDF (reference sequence). CDR3 sequence reads: CATSRPSGPGANVLTF. The CDR3 DNA reads as TGTGCCACCAGCAGGCCCTCAGGGCCTGGGGCCAACGTCCTGACTTTC. The complete variable domain, with remaining parts taken from reference TRBV15 and TRBJ2-6, reads DAMVIQNPRYQVTQFGKPVTLSCSQTLNHNVMYWYQQKSSQAPKLLFHYYDKDFNNEADTPDNFQSRRPNTSFCFLDIRSPGLGDTAMYLCATSRPSGPGANVLTFGAGSRLTVL.

This clone was detected only a few times. This sequence joins TRBV7-9 and TRBJ1-2, with D unclear. This CDR3 comprises 15 residues. Trimming cost V 2 bases and J 0 bases, with 10 bases left between them. CDR1 SEHNR and CDR2 FQNEAQ come from the germline V gene (reference sequence). As DNA, the CDR3 is TGTGCCAGCAGCTTATTGGGAGGGTCTAACTATGGCTACACCTTC. Its translation is CASSLLGGSNYGYTF.

This rearrangement joins TRBV7-2 to TRBJ1-5, with D hard to call. The CDR3 runs 14 residues. The V gene's germline CDR1 is SGHTA and CDR2 FQGNSA. Trimming removed 6 bases at V and 1 base at J, with 10 bases between. The chain's CDR3 is CASRLGASNQPQHF. CDR3 bases: TGTGCCAGCAGACTCGGAGCGAGCAATCAGCCCCAGCATTTT.

The chain recombines TRBV4-3 with TRBJ2-7; D perhaps matches TRBD2 (5 bases). Trimming stripped 0 bases from V and 6 bases from J, with 12 bases between. This CDR3 is built from 14 residues. Germline CDR1 reads LGHNA; CDR2 reads YSLEER. The DNA of the CDR3 is TGCGCCAGCAGCCAAGAGGCTAGCTGGGGCGAGCAGTACTTC. Its protein is CASSQEASWGEQYF.

This chain joins TRBV13 and TRBJ1-1; D is unresolved. The CDR3 extends over 14 amino acids. CDR1 and CDR2 from the germline V gene are PRHDT and FYEKMQ (reference sequence). Trimming removed 1 base at V and 1 base at J, with 7 bases between. The CDR3 coding sequence is TGTGCCAGCAGCTTAGCCCCTCGGAACACTGAAGCTTTCTTT. Translation gives CASSLAPRNTEAFF.

Points on this clone: The same CDR3 can be traced to other DNA sequences in this sample. The chain links TRBV29-1 to TRBJ2-5; D is undetermined. Germline V gene sequence: CDR1 SQVTM, CDR2 ANQGSEA. Trimming pared 1 base from V and 5 bases from J, leaving 5 bases between. The CDR3 loop spans 11 amino acids. CDR3 sequence (DNA): TGCAGCGTTGAAGTGGGGGAGACCCAGTACTTC. This gives the protein CSVEVGETQYF. Full variable domain (outside the CDR3, taken from reference TRBV29-1 and TRBJ2-5): SAVISQKPSRDICQRGTSLTIQCQVDSQVTMMFWYRQQPGQSLTLIATANQGSEATYESGFVIDKFPISRPNLTFSTLTVSNMSPEDSSIYLCSVEVGETQYFGPGTRLLVL.

This clone came up a few times. The chain couples TRBV5-6 to TRBJ2-7; unclear D gene. Germline V gene data show CDR1 as SGHDT and CDR2 as YYEEEE. This CDR3 has 15 residues. V was clipped by 4 bases and J by 0 bases, with 14 bases between them. CDR3 in amino acids: CASSTLKKSSYEQYF. In nucleotides, the CDR3 is TGTGCCAGCAGCACCCTGAAGAAGAGCTCCTACGAGCAGTACTTC.

This chain joins TRBV11-2 and TRBJ2-3; D not resolved. CDR1 and CDR2 (germline): SGHAT, FQNNGV. This CDR3 is built from 12 residues. V was clipped by 1 base and J by 3 bases, with 2 bases between them. CDR3 bases: TGTGCCAGCAGCTTAGTAACAGATACGCAGTATTTT. Amino acid sequence: CASSLVTDTQYF.

V gene TRBV30 combines with J gene TRBJ1-2; 7 nucleotides line up with TRBD1. The CDR3 consists of 15 residues. The junction had 7 bases not matched to a gene; V was cut back by 0 bases and J by 3 bases. Germline V gene lookup returns CDR1 GTSNPN and CDR2 SVGIG (reference sequence). The CDR3 loop is CAWSVTGRWDYGYTF. CDR3 nucleotide sequence: TGTGCCTGGAGTGTGACAGGGAGGTGGGACTATGGCTACACCTTC.

The rearrangement joins TRBV5-4 to TRBJ1-1; a weak D match, TRBD1 (6 bases). The CDR3 consists of 13 residues. V was pared by 3 bases and J by 8 bases, with 14 bases between. Germline V CDR1 and CDR2: SGHNT, YYREEE (reference sequence). CDR3 bases: TGTGCCAGCAGCTCTCAGGACAGATACGAAGCTTTCTTT. As protein: CASSSQDRYEAFF.

The gene calls are TRBV30 and TRBJ1-6; a weak D match, TRBD1 (6 bases). The V gene lost 0 bases and the J gene lost 4 bases, with 13 bases spanning the gap. CDR3 length: 16 amino acids. Germline lookup yields CDR1 GTSNPN and CDR2 SVGIG (reference sequence). The CDR3 DNA follows: TGTGCCTGGAGTGTAACATCGGACAGTTATAATTCACCCCTCCACTTT. Protein sequence: CAWSVTSDSYNSPLHF. Full variable domain (missing parts from reference TRBV30 and TRBJ1-6): SQTIHQWPATLVQPVGSPLSLECTVEGTSNPNLYWYRQAAGRGLQLLFYSVGIGQISSEVPQNLSASRPQDRQFILSSKKLLLSDSGFYLCAWSVTSDSYNSPLHFGNGTRLTVT.

The rearrangement links TRBV25-1 to TRBJ1-5; no definite D call. Germline V gene sequence: CDR1 MGHDK, CDR2 SYGVNS. The CDR3 covers 12 residues. V lost 5 bases to trimming and J lost 1 base, with 3 bases between them. Here the CDR3 DNA reads TGTGCCAGCAGTCCCAGCAATCAGCCCCAGCATTTT. Its translation is CASSPSNQPQHF.

Worth noting for this clone: The junction and the germline gene differ at one end; a read error may be behind it. The chain combines TRBV6-6 with TRBJ2-1; D may be TRBD2 (6 bases). Germline values: CDR1 MNHNY, CDR2 SVGAGI (reference sequence). The CDR3 spans 14 residues. The CDR3 is CAISQSGLGNEQFF. CDR3 nucleotide sequence: TGTGCCATCAGTCAGAGCGGGCTGGGGAATGAGCAGTTCTTC.

This chain links TRBV10-3 with TRBJ2-1; 9 bases fit TRBD2. Germline assignment: CDR1 ENHRY and CDR2 SYGVKD. The CDR3 loop spans 18 amino acids. V lost 2 bases to trimming and J lost 8 bases; unmatched junction nucleotides: 16. CDR3 loop: CAISEKGPGGGARDEQFF. CDR3 in DNA: TGTGCCATCAGTGAGAAGGGGCCAGGCGGGGGGGCCCGGGATGAGCAGTTCTTC.